The 14 T cell receptor beta chains reported below all come from one sample, sequenced in a study of CD8+CD57+ T cells in acquired aplastic anemia (dated 2018 in TCRdb). TCRdb names Illumina HiSeq 2000 as the instrument used. Genomic DNA served as template for TCR beta VDJ combination and CDR3 sequence profiling. Using fastp at Q25 and MiXCR, TCRdb reprocessed the public reads and kept productive beta chains. CDR3 protein sequences are deduplicated, and each keeps its most common genes and DNA. The sample profile shows around 500,000 distinct CDR3 sequences; around 33% of them were found once. Approximately 0.82% of the sample rests with the top ten. The patients picked for sequencing were ones in whom flow cytometry had shown an expansion of CD8+CD57+ cells. The sequenced sample was sorted CD4+, CD8+, or CD8+CD57+ T cells (not recorded which) from PBMCs. The receptors stem from a human donor with aplastic anemia.

CDR3 nucleotides: TGCAGCGTTGAAAAGGGGGCGGATGGCTACACCTTC. Translated: CSVEKGADGYTF. V usage is TRBV29-1 and J usage is TRBJ1-2; 7 positions agree with TRBD1. V lost 2 bases and J lost 6; bases outside the gene matches: 3. The CDR3 extends over 12 amino acids. Germline assignment: CDR1 SQVTM and CDR2 ANQGSEA. The entire variable domain, with the rest obtained from reference TRBV29-1 and TRBJ1-2, is as follows: SAVISQKPSRDICQRGTSLTIQCQVDSQVTMMFWYRQQPGQSLTLIATANQGSEATYESGFVIDKFPISRPNLTFSTLTVSNMSPEDSSIYLCSVEKGADGYTFGSGTRLTVV.

This clonotype was recorded many times. The V call is TRBV10-3, the J call TRBJ1-5, with unresolved D. Looked up from germline, CDR1 is ENHRY and CDR2 is SYGVKD. This CDR3 is 13 amino acids long. Trimming cost V 8 bases and J 7 bases, with 15 bases left between them. CDR3 sequence: CAIGEEQRQPQHF. DNA for the CDR3: TGTGCCATCGGGGAGGAACAGAGGCAGCCCCAGCATTTT.

The chain recombines TRBV6-1 with TRBJ2-7; D unclear. This CDR3 has 14 amino acids. Per the germline V gene, CDR1 is MNHNS and CDR2 is SASEGT. V was shortened by 3 bases and J by 0 bases, with 9 bases between the two germline ends. CDR3: CASSENGASYEQYF. CDR3 DNA sequence: TGTGCCAGCAGTGAGAACGGAGCCTCCTACGAGCAGTACTTC.

This clonotype was seen a handful of times. This rearrangement joins TRBV4-1 to TRBJ2-7, with D perhaps TRBD1 (6 bases). Germline values: CDR1 MGHRA, CDR2 YSYEKL. Deletions cut 0 bases from V and 0 bases from J, with 12 bases between. CDR3 length: 16 residues. CDR3 in DNA: TGCGCCAGCAGCCAAGAGAGGGGGTTTATCTCCTACGAGCAGTACTTC. Amino acid sequence: CASSQERGFISYEQYF.

J is TRBJ1-3 and V is TRBV11-2, with no clear D. V was trimmed by 0 bases and J by 4 bases, leaving 7 bases between them. In germline, CDR1 is SGHAT, CDR2 FQNNGV. The CDR3 length is 14 residues. This CDR3 reads CASSLDVRGNTIYF. Written as DNA, the CDR3 is TGTGCCAGCAGCTTAGATGTCAGGGGAAACACCATATATTTT. The entire variable domain, with the rest obtained from reference TRBV11-2 and TRBJ1-3, is as follows: EAGVAQSPRYKIIEKRQSVAFWCNPISGHATLYWYQQILGQGPKLLIQFQNNGVVDDSQLPKDRFSAERLKGVDSTLKIQPAKLEDSAVYLCASSLDVRGNTIYFGEGSWLTVV.

The chain is built from TRBV5-5 and TRBJ1-5; D is undetermined. This CDR3 region has 15 residues. V lost 4 bases, J lost 7 bases, and 18 bases lay in between. Germline CDR1 and CDR2: SGHKS and YYEKEE (reference sequence). Here the CDR3 DNA reads TGTGCCAGCAGCGAGACCGGGCCGCTAGGCCAGCCCCAGCATTTT. It specifies CASSETGPLGQPQHF.

Turning to this clonotype: Relative to the germline gene, one junction end is altered; a read error may explain this. V gene TRBV24-1 combines with J gene TRBJ2-3; D unclear. The germline V gene encodes CDR1 KGHDR and CDR2 SFDVKD. This CDR3 comprises 15 residues. The CDR3 loop reads CATSDAQDSTDTQYF. The CDR3, as DNA: TGTGCTACCAGTGATGCGCAAGATAGCACAGATACGCAGTATTTT.

The chain couples TRBV15 to TRBJ2-3, with TRBD2 matching 10 bases. Germline CDR1 is LNHNV and CDR2 is YYDKDF (reference sequence). The CDR3 covers 16 residues. The V segment lost 3 bases and the J segment 5 bases; nucleotides outside the gene matches: 8. CDR3 loop: CATSSANSGRLDTQYF. The CDR3 coding sequence is TGTGCCACCAGCAGTGCCAATAGCGGGAGGCTAGATACGCAGTATTTT.

Note on this clonotype: A much larger clonotype is one base distant, so this may be a read error. The chain combines TRBV11-2 with TRBJ2-1; D is perhaps TRBD1 (6 bases). Per the germline V gene, CDR1 is SGHAT and CDR2 is FQNNGV. The CDR3 extends over 16 amino acids. CDR3 sequence (DNA): TGTGCCACCAACGTGGACAGTTCTAGGTCCTACACTGAGCAGTTCTTC. Its translation: CATNVDSSRSYTEQFF.

The V call is TRBV25-1, the J call TRBJ2-1; TRBD2 aligns across 10 bases. The CDR3 runs 17 residues. V shed 5 bases and J 3 bases; nucleotides not matched to a gene: 10. Germline V gene data show CDR1 as MGHDK and CDR2 as SYGVNS. In DNA, the CDR3 is TGTGCCAGCAGTTTTAGGGCTAGCGGGAGAAGCTACAATGAGCAGTTCTTC. This gives the protein CASSFRASGRSYNEQFF.

With respect to this clonotype: At one of its ends the junction is not consistent with the germline gene, which may arise from a read error. The chain recombines TRBV7-9 with TRBJ2-6; D is uncertain. CDR3 length: 15 amino acids. Germline CDR1 and CDR2: SEHNR and FQNEAQ (reference sequence). The CDR3 protein is CASSTRNSGANVLTF. The CDR3 DNA sequence: TGTGCCAGCAGCACCAGGAATTCTGGTGCCAACGTCCTGACTTTC. Based on the CDR3 plus reference TRBV7-9 and TRBJ2-6, the full variable domain is DTGVSQNPRHKITKRGQNVTFRCDPISEHNRLYWYRQTLGQGPEFLTYFQNEAQLEKSRLLSDRFSAERPKGSFSTLEIQRTEQGDSAMYLCASSTRNSGANVLTFGAGSRLTVL.

As to this clonotype: The germline gene is not matched at one end of the junction; a read error may be the cause. The V and J genes are TRBV25-1 and TRBJ2-1; 7 bases align to TRBD2. Germline CDR1 and CDR2: MGHDK and SYGVNS. This CDR3 spans 16 amino acids. The CDR3 reads CASSESKRGPYNEQSF. The CDR3 DNA sequence: TGTGCCAGCAGTGAATCGAAGCGGGGCCCCTACAATGAGCAGTCCTTC.

This clonotype came up a few times. V usage is TRBV19 and J usage is TRBJ1-5; D possibly corresponds to TRBD1 (5 bases). Germline lookup yields CDR1 LNHDA and CDR2 SQIVND (reference sequence). This CDR3 is 13 amino acids long. V was clipped by 8 bases and J by 4 bases, with 12 bases between them. The CDR3 region is CASDGNRNQPQHF. CDR3 coding DNA: TGTGCCAGTGACGGCAACAGGAATCAGCCCCAGCATTTT.

This clonotype was counted at least ten times. V gene TRBV2 combines with J gene TRBJ2-5; 8 nucleotides agree with TRBD2. The CDR3 covers 15 residues. The V segment lost 6 bases and the J segment 5 bases; nucleotides outside the gene matches: 11. Germline lookup yields CDR1 SNHLY and CDR2 FYNNEI. CDR3 sequence reads: CASREQAGVLETQYF. CDR3 coding DNA: TGTGCCAGCAGAGAACAAGCGGGGGTTTTGGAGACCCAGTACTTC.